This T cell receptor (beta chain) is drawn from a study of identical twins. A universal primer site arose from template switching, and cDNA bore unique molecular identifiers. Via MiXCR, TCRdb re-called the 5' RACE reads, giving one row per CDR3 protein. The sample yields just over 450,000 distinct CDR3 sequences, 14% seen once. Details on this clonotype: Antigen unknown.

The ends were cut back, 2 bases at V and 3 bases at J, with 7 bases in the middle. The germline gives CDR1 SNHLY, CDR2 FYNNEI. The length of the CDR3 is 14 residues. General study points: The study reached conclusions through statistical analysis that was cross-sectional, not following the same donors. Excess sharing by twins proved weaker in beta out-of-frame sequences.

This sample also appeared in a second study, on yellow fever vaccine responses in identical twins.

The source is a woman aged 18-29 years in good health. The sequencing input was CD4+ T cells sorted from blood. The V and J genes are TRBV2 and TRBJ2-2, with D perhaps TRBD1 (5 bases). CDR3 bases: TGTGCCAGCAGTGAACGCAGGGACACCGGGGAGCTGTTTTTT. Its translation is CASSERRDTGELFF.